This T cell receptor beta chain emerged from a study of T cells after yellow fever vaccination. The V and J ends lost 5 bases and 0 bases, in that order; junction bases with no gene match: 9. The germline gives CDR1 MNHEY, CDR2 SMNVEV (reference sequence). The CDR3 is 17 residues long. TCRdb processed the 5' RACE reads anew with MiXCR; each CDR3 protein has one entry. The top ten hold roughly 17% of the sample, which has about 500,000 distinct CDR3 sequences, approximately 16% seen once. This clonotype was recorded a few times. This TCR was recovered from a man between 18 and 29 years old who received the YFV17D yellow fever vaccine. The V and J genes are TRBV27 and TRBJ2-3; the match to TRBD1 covers 9 bases. The starting material was PBMCs, obtained 5 days after the first yellow fever vaccination. The CDR3 DNA sequence: TGTGCCAGCAGTCTCATTCCCGGGACAGGGAGCACAGATACGCAGTATTTT. Translated, it gives CASSLIPGTGSTDTQYF.